Listed below are T cell receptor beta chains from one sample, sequenced in a study of T cells in Graves' hyperthyroidism and ophthalmopathy. TCRdb re-called the multiplex PCR reads with MiXCR, one entry per CDR3 protein. The top ten hold approximately 35% of the sample, which has about 300,000 distinct CDR3 sequences, roughly 17% seen once. Sequencing was carried out using blood. Receptors originate from a man younger than 40 with Graves' hyperthyroidism. CDR3s include the opening cysteine and the closing phenylalanine or tryptophan. The order of the fields is clone size, V gene, J gene, CDR3 length, D gene, CDR3 protein, CDR3 DNA. D genes are given only for firm matches. Size tells how often a clone was seen (once, few, many) or the class of an expanded clone, and some rows leave it out.

abundance: many
v_gene: TRBV7-8
j_gene: TRBJ2-7
len: 14
d_gene: NA
CDR3aa: CASSTQTSTYEQYF
CDR3nt: TGTGCCAGCAGCACACAGACTAGTACCTACGAGCAGTACTTC

abundance: many
v_gene: TRBV3-1
j_gene: TRBJ2-7
len: 13
d_gene: NA
CDR3aa: CASSQDSLYEQYF
CDR3nt: TGTGCCAGCAGCCAAGATAGTCTCTACGAGCAGTACTTC

abundance: few
v_gene: TRBV19
j_gene: TRBJ2-2
len: 15
d_gene: NA
CDR3aa: CASSITSWGSGELFF
CDR3nt: TGTGCCAGTAGTATCACGAGTTGGGGATCCGGGGAGCTGTTTTTT

abundance: many
v_gene: TRBV3-1
j_gene: TRBJ2-5
len: 14
d_gene: TRBD1
CDR3aa: CASSFDTGAETQYF
CDR3nt: TGTGCCAGCAGCTTTGACACAGGGGCAGAGACCCAGTACTTC

abundance: many
v_gene: TRBV20-1
j_gene: TRBJ1-5
len: 15
d_gene: NA
CDR3aa: CSARDGGHPGQPQHF
CDR3nt: TGCAGTGCTAGAGATGGGGGGCACCCAGGTCAGCCCCAGCATTTT

abundance: NA
v_gene: TRBV27
j_gene: TRBJ2-7
len: 15
d_gene: TRBD1
CDR3aa: CASSTGQGLSYEQYF
CDR3nt: TGTGCCAGCAGCACCGGACAGGGGCTATCCTACGAGCAGTACTTC

abundance: many
v_gene: TRBV11-2
j_gene: TRBJ2-1
len: 17
d_gene: TRBD2
CDR3aa: CASSLYTSGRAYNEQFF
CDR3nt: TGTGCCAGCAGCTTGTATACTAGCGGGAGGGCCTACAATGAGCAGTTCTTC

abundance: many
v_gene: TRBV2
j_gene: TRBJ2-7
len: 12
d_gene: TRBD1
CDR3aa: CASSRQGIEQYF
CDR3nt: TGTGCCAGCAGTCGACAGGGAATCGAGCAGTACTTC

abundance: NA
v_gene: TRBV7-9
j_gene: TRBJ1-2
len: 17
d_gene: TRBD1
CDR3aa: CASSLSYRTGANYGYTF
CDR3nt: TGTGCCAGCAGCCTAAGTTATAGGACAGGGGCCAACTATGGCTACACCTTC

abundance: NA
v_gene: TRBV6-2/TRBV6-3
j_gene: TRBJ2-3
len: 15
d_gene: TRBD2
CDR3aa: CASSYLLAVTDTQYF
CDR3nt: TGTGCCAGCAGTTATCTACTAGCGGTCACAGATACGCAGTATTTT

abundance: few
v_gene: TRBV18
j_gene: TRBJ2-5
len: 15
d_gene: NA
CDR3aa: CASSRRDTRRETQYF
CDR3nt: TGTGCCAGCTCACGACGGGACACCCGGCGAGAGACCCAGTACTTC

abundance: once
v_gene: TRBV30
j_gene: TRBJ2-7
len: 14
d_gene: NA
CDR3aa: CVWSLSARDYEQYF
CDR3nt: TGTGTCTGGAGCCTGTCGGCAAGGGACTACGAGCAGTACTTC

abundance: many
v_gene: TRBV5-1
j_gene: TRBJ1-1
len: 13
d_gene: NA
CDR3aa: CASSTQGGTEAFF
CDR3nt: TGCGCCAGCAGCACCCAGGGAGGGACTGAAGCTTTCTTT

abundance: many
v_gene: TRBV11-2
j_gene: TRBJ2-5
len: 14
d_gene: TRBD2
CDR3aa: CASRPGGGQETQYF
CDR3nt: TGTGCCAGCAGGCCGGGGGGAGGACAAGAGACCCAGTACTTC

abundance: NA
v_gene: TRBV30
j_gene: TRBJ2-1
len: 13
d_gene: TRBD1
CDR3aa: CAWSATGSIEQFF
CDR3nt: TGTGCCTGGAGTGCGACAGGGTCGATTGAGCAGTTCTTC

abundance: few
v_gene: TRBV7-9
j_gene: TRBJ2-6
len: 14
d_gene: NA
CDR3aa: CASSSSSGANVLTF
CDR3nt: TGTGCCAGCAGTTCTTCCTCTGGGGCCAACGTCCTGACTTTC

abundance: many
v_gene: TRBV6-1
j_gene: TRBJ1-2
len: 11
d_gene: NA
CDR3aa: CASSEQGSYTF
CDR3nt: TGTGCCAGCAGTGAACAGGGTAGCTACACCTTC

abundance: once
v_gene: TRBV5-1
j_gene: TRBJ1-2
len: 12
d_gene: NA
CDR3aa: CASGEVNYGYTF
CDR3nt: TGCGCCAGCGGGGAGGTCAACTATGGCTACACCTTC

abundance: few
v_gene: TRBV29-1
j_gene: TRBJ2-7
len: 12
d_gene: TRBD2
CDR3aa: CSVEAGRYEQYF
CDR3nt: TGCAGCGTTGAAGCCGGGAGGTACGAGCAGTACTTC

abundance: many
v_gene: TRBV5-1
j_gene: TRBJ2-1
len: 18
d_gene: TRBD2
CDR3aa: CASSLEPSGTRSYNEQFF
CDR3nt: TGCGCCAGCAGCTTGGAGCCTAGCGGGACTAGATCCTACAATGAGCAGTTCTTC

abundance: once
v_gene: TRBV6-2/TRBV6-3
j_gene: TRBJ1-5
len: 17
d_gene: TRBD1
CDR3aa: CASSYSPRGRSGQPQHF
CDR3nt: TGTGCCAGCAGTTACTCTCCCAGGGGGCGATCAGGTCAGCCCCAGCATTTT

abundance: many
v_gene: TRBV11-1
j_gene: TRBJ2-7
len: 15
d_gene: NA
CDR3aa: CASSLGQWGPYEQYF
CDR3nt: TGTGCCAGCAGCCTCGGACAGTGGGGGCCCTACGAGCAGTACTTC

abundance: few
v_gene: TRBV4-1
j_gene: TRBJ2-2
len: 14
d_gene: NA
CDR3aa: CASSQAERLGELFF
CDR3nt: TGCGCCAGCAGCCAAGCGGAGCGCCTCGGGGAGCTGTTTTTT

abundance: few
v_gene: TRBV12-3/TRBV12-4
j_gene: TRBJ1-1
len: 13
d_gene: TRBD1
CDR3aa: CASSFKDRGLAFF
CDR3nt: TGTGCCAGCAGTTTCAAGGACAGGGGGTTGGCTTTCTTT

abundance: NA
v_gene: TRBV20-1
j_gene: TRBJ2-1
len: 15
d_gene: NA
CDR3aa: CSARGRWREAYEQFF
CDR3nt: TGCAGTGCTAGAGGACGGTGGAGGGAGGCATATGAGCAGTTCTTC

abundance: NA
v_gene: TRBV7-9
j_gene: TRBJ2-7
len: 13
d_gene: NA
CDR3aa: CASSRTTPCEQYF
CDR3nt: TGTGCCAGCAGTCGGACTACGCCCTGCGAGCAGTACTTC

abundance: NA
v_gene: TRBV29-1
j_gene: TRBJ1-5
len: 13
d_gene: NA
CDR3aa: CSVQRGGNQPQHF
CDR3nt: TGCAGCGTTCAAAGGGGGGGGAATCAGCCCCAGCATTTT

abundance: many
v_gene: TRBV6-1
j_gene: TRBJ2-7
len: 10
d_gene: NA
CDR3aa: CASIPYEQYF
CDR3nt: TGTGCCAGCATACCATACGAGCAGTACTTC

abundance: many
v_gene: TRBV11-3
j_gene: TRBJ2-1
len: 14
d_gene: NA
CDR3aa: CASSPRKGVDEQFF
CDR3nt: TGTGCCAGCAGCCCCCGCAAGGGTGTAGATGAGCAGTTCTTC

abundance: many
v_gene: TRBV4-1
j_gene: TRBJ2-3
len: 14
d_gene: NA
CDR3aa: CASSPGLRTDTQYF
CDR3nt: TGCGCCAGCAGCCCGGGACTTCGCACAGATACGCAGTATTTT

abundance: many
v_gene: TRBV7-9
j_gene: TRBJ2-1
len: 15
d_gene: TRBD2
CDR3aa: CASSSTSGRVYEQFF
CDR3nt: TGTGCCAGCAGCTCGACTAGCGGGAGAGTCTATGAGCAGTTCTTC

abundance: many
v_gene: TRBV12-3/TRBV12-4
j_gene: TRBJ2-4
len: 13
d_gene: TRBD1
CDR3aa: CASSPTGKNIQYF
CDR3nt: TGTGCCAGCAGCCCGACAGGGAAAAACATTCAGTACTTC

abundance: few
v_gene: TRBV10-2
j_gene: TRBJ1-6
len: 14
d_gene: NA
CDR3aa: CASSESDRNSPLHF
CDR3nt: TGCGCCAGCAGTGAATCTGACCGTAATTCACCCCTCCACTTT

abundance: NA
v_gene: TRBV6-5
j_gene: TRBJ2-1
len: 14
d_gene: NA
CDR3aa: CASSYQTASNEQFF
CDR3nt: TGTGCCAGCAGTTACCAGACTGCTTCCAATGAGCAGTTCTTC

abundance: NA
v_gene: TRBV7-3
j_gene: TRBJ2-3
len: 16
d_gene: TRBD2
CDR3aa: CASSRGAGGPIDTQYF
CDR3nt: TGTGCCAGCAGCCGGGGAGCGGGAGGGCCGATAGATACGCAGTATTTT

abundance: many
v_gene: TRBV5-1
j_gene: TRBJ2-7
len: 12
d_gene: TRBD2
CDR3aa: CASRGGDYEQYF
CDR3nt: TGCGCCAGCAGGGGGGGGGACTACGAGCAGTACTTC

abundance: few
v_gene: TRBV6-2/TRBV6-3
j_gene: TRBJ2-6
len: 15
d_gene: NA
CDR3aa: CASRPSAAGANVLTF
CDR3nt: TGTGCCAGCAGGCCAAGTGCCGCCGGGGCCAACGTCCTGACTTTC

abundance: NA
v_gene: TRBV4-2
j_gene: TRBJ2-2
len: 15
d_gene: NA
CDR3aa: CASSAIQGGTGELFF
CDR3nt: TGTGCCAGCAGCGCTATTCAGGGGGGGACCGGGGAGCTGTTTTTT

abundance: few
v_gene: TRBV27
j_gene: TRBJ2-7
len: 14
d_gene: NA
CDR3aa: CASSLGFGSYEQYF
CDR3nt: TGTGCCAGCAGTTTAGGGTTCGGCAGCTACGAGCAGTACTTC

abundance: few
v_gene: TRBV7-9
j_gene: TRBJ1-1
len: 12
d_gene: NA
CDR3aa: CASSLTDFEAFF
CDR3nt: TGTGCCAGCAGCTTAACGGATTTCGAAGCTTTCTTT

abundance: NA
v_gene: TRBV5-1
j_gene: TRBJ2-7
len: 14
d_gene: NA
CDR3aa: CASSSNAGTDEQYF
CDR3nt: TGCGCCAGCAGCTCGAATGCCGGGACGGACGAGCAGTACTTC